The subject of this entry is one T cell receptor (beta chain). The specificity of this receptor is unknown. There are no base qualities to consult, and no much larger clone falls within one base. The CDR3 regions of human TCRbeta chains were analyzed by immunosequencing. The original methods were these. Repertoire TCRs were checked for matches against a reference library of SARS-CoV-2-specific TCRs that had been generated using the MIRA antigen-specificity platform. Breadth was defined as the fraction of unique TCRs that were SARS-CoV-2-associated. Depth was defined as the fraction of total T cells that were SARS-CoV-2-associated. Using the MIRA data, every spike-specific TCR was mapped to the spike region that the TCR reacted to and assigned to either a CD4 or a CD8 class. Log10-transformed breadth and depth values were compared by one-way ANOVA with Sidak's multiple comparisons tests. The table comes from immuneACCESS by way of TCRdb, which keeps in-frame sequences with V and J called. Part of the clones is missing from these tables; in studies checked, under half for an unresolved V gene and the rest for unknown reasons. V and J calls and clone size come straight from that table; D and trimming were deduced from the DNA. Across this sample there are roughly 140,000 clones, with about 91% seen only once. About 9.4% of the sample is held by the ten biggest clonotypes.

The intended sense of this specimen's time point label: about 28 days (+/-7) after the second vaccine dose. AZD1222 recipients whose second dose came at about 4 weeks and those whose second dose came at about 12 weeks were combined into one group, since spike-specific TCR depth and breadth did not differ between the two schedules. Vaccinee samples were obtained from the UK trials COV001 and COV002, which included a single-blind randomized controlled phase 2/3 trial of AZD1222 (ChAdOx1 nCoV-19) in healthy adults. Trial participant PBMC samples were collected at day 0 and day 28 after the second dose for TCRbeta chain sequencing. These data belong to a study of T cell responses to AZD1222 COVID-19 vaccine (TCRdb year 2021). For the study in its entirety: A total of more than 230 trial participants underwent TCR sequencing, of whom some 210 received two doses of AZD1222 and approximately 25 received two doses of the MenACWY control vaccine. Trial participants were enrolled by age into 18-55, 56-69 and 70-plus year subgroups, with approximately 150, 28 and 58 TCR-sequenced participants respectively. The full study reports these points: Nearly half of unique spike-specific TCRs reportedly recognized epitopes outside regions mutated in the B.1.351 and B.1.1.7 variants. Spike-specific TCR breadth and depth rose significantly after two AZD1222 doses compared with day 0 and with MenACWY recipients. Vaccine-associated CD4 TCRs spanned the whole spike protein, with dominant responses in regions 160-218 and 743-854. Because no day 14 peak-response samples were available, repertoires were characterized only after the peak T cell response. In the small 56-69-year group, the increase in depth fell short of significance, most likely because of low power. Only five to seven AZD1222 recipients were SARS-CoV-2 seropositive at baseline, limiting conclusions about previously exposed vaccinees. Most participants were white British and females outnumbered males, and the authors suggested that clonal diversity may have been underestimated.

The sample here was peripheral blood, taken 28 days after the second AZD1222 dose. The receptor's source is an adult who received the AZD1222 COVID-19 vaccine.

The DNA sequence reads TGTGCCAGCAGCTTAAACCCAGCCGGGAACTATGGCTACACCTTC. Protein translation: CASSLNPAGNYGYTF. The sequence joins TRBV7-2 to TRBJ1-2; no D gene call is confident. CDR1 and CDR2 (SGHTA, FQGNSA) derive from the germline V gene. Trimming removed 2 bases from V and 2 bases from J, leaving 12 bases between the germline ends. Measured from the cysteine to the phenylalanine, the CDR3 is 15 residues long. Solely the CDR3 DNA is kept, with 45 bases framed from the first base.